This TCR beta chain was sequenced for a study of blood T cell repertoires in COVID-19. For the study at large: Samples of COVID-19 (acute and convalescent) were obtained from the United States, Italy and Spain.

Looked up from germline, CDR1 is MNHEY and CDR2 is SVGAGI. This CDR3 comprises 15 residues. V shed 4 bases and J 2 bases; nucleotides not matched to a gene: 7. Individuals drawn from 20 to 30 US areas were about 18 to 89 years old. Clinical history as reported by participants underpinned cohort assignment. Donors in Cohort 3 who had recovered were those with two negative PCRs, healthcare professional clearance, or resolution of their symptoms. Only in-frame clones appear in the TCRdb table, and some are missing; sequencing was by immunoSEQ multiplex PCR. Of more than 85,000 clones listed, 65% to 90% are singletons.

The chain is built from TRBV6-5 and TRBJ1-2; 7 bases agree with TRBD1. This clonotype originated in a woman in her fifties or sixties who had recovered from COVID-19. The source material was PBMCs or T cells enriched from blood (not recorded which). CDR3 residues: CASSSWGTENYGYTF. CDR3 nucleotides: TGTGCCAGCAGTTCCTGGGGGACAGAGAACTATGGCTACACCTTC.